The next 3 T cell receptor beta chains were all read from a single sample in a study of neoadjuvant anti-PD-1 for oral cavity cancer. Sequencing was performed with immunoSEQ multiplex PCR; in TCRdb, only in-frame clones are kept and a portion is missing. The repertoire holds about 80,000 clones, about 84% seen once, with about 3.1% in the top ten. The specimen was PBMCs, collected before nivolumab (anti-PD-1) treatment. These TCRs come from a person aged 35-80 years with oral cavity squamous cell carcinoma.

The chain joins TRBV30 to TRBJ1-4; D gene unclear. This CDR3 has 11 residues. V lost 0 bases and J 7 bases, leaving 3 bases between the germline ends. Germline V lookup: CDR1 GTSNPN, CDR2 SVGIG (reference sequence). CDR3 sequence reads: CAWSVTEKLFF. The CDR3 DNA is TGTGCCTGGAGTGTAACTGAAAAACTGTTTTTT.

By share, this clone counts as medium-sized. The chain employs TRBV30 and TRBJ1-1; D uncertain. Trimming cost V 1 base and J 0 bases, with 9 bases left between them. CDR3 length: 14 residues. CDR1 is GTSNPN, CDR2 SVGIG, per germline (reference sequence). The CDR3 bases are TGTGCCTGGAGTGGGGCCCCCGTGAACACTGAAGCTTTCTTT. Protein product: CAWSGAPVNTEAFF.

This chain joins TRBV5-4 and TRBJ2-7; the match to TRBD2 covers 8 bases. The CDR3 runs to 13 residues. Germline V gives CDR1 SGHNT, CDR2 YYREEE (reference sequence). V lost 1 base, J lost 6 bases, and 3 bases stayed unmatched. CDR3 nucleotides: TGTGCCAGCAGCTTGTGGACTAGCTCCGAGCAGTACTTC. Translated, it gives CASSLWTSSEQYF.